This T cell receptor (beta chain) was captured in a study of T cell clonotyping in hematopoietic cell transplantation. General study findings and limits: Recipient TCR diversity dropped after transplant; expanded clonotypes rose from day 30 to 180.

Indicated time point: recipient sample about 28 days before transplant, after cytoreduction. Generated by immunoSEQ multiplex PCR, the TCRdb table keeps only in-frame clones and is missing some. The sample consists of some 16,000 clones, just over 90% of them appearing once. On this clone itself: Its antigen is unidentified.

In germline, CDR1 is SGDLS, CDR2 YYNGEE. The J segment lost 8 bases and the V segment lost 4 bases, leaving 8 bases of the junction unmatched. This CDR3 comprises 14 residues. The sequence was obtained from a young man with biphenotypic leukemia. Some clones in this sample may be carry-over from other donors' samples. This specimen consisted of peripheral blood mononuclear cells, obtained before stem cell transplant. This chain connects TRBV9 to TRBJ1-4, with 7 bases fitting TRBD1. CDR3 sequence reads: CASSSGQPYEKLFF. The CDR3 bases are TGTGCCAGCAGCTCGGGACAGCCGTACGAAAAACTGTTTTTT.